This TCR beta chain is drawn from a study of blood T cells in healthy people across ages. Combining a sample-barcoded 5' primer with a J-beta primer mix, a second PCR ran for about 7 to 12 cycles. One entry per CDR3 protein results from TCRdb running MiXCR on the 5' RACE reads. Among around 800,000 distinct CDR3 sequences listed, 50% to 65% were seen once. This clonotype was recorded once. Looked up from germline, CDR1 is MNHEY and CDR2 is SVGEGT. Trimming removed 6 bases at V and 7 bases at J, with 13 bases between. CDR3 length: 12 amino acids. The TCR was taken from a man at least 80 years old in good health. This chain connects TRBV6-2 or TRBV6-3 to TRBJ2-7, with TRBD1 as a possible D gene (6 bases). Source material: blood. CDR3 DNA sequence: TGTGCCAGCAGCAACCCAGGGGAGGAGCAGTACTTC. Protein: CASSNPGEEQYF.